This T cell receptor (beta chain) was captured by sequencing in a study of control samples from healthy donors and cancer patients. Clones were sequenced by immunoSEQ multiplex PCR, and TCRdb holds only the in-frame ones, with some missing. The sample includes over 150,000 clones, approximately 94% of them seen just once. The CDR3 is made up of 16 amino acids. The V segment lost 6 bases and the J segment 4 bases; nucleotides outside the gene matches: 10. CDR1 LNHDA and CDR2 SQIVND come from the germline V gene (reference sequence). This sequence originates from a woman in her late teens or twenties in good health. The sample taken for sequencing was blood. The chain joins TRBV19 to TRBJ2-5, with 11 bases lining up with TRBD2. The CDR3 nucleotides are TGTGCCAGTAGCGACACTACCGGGACTAGCGGAGAGACCCAGTACTTC. It encodes CASSDTTGTSGETQYF.